Listed here is a single TCR beta chain. The clone's antigen remains unknown. No base quality information exists; no much larger clone differs at one position. The source of the sample is a study of T cell repertoires in MIS-A myocarditis (dated 2022 in TCRdb). The QIAamp DNA FFPE kit was used to extract genomic DNA from formalin-fixed paraffin-embedded autopsy tissue. The CDR3, from cysteine to phenylalanine, totals 13 residues. The entry retains the CDR3 DNA only, 39 bases that are in frame from base 1. Clipping removes 5 bases from V and 8 bases from J, with 5 as the unmatched junction base count. For CDR1 and CDR2, the germline V gene lists MDHEN and SYDVKM. Amplification of TCRbeta CDR3 regions relied on the immunoSEQ bias-controlled multiplex PCR, followed by high-throughput sequencing. The paper's data handling went like this. The immunoSEQ vendor pipeline collapsed and filtered CDR3 sequences to measure the abundance and frequency of each unique TCRbeta CDR3. Dominant CDR3 amino acid sequences were clustered with SARS-CoV-2-specific ImmuneCODE TCRbeta sequences by CD-HIT using a 90% global sequence identity threshold. Clones were classed as hyperexpanded at frequencies of 0.1 to 1 and as large at frequencies of 0.01 to 0.1. CDR3 amino acid sequences and V and J gene assignments of dominant clones were confirmed with MiXCR. The R stringdist package was used to compute Levenshtein distances between the patient clonotypes and the ImmuneCODE hits. TCRdb's version of the immuneACCESS table is confined to in-frame rearrangements and falls short of the full clone set. An unresolved V gene accounts for under half of the shortfall where checked; the remainder is of unknown origin. From that table come the V and J calls and clone size; the DNA was used to work out D and trimming. The sample contains 14,000 to 15,000 clones, roughly 74% of them found a single time. Under 75% of the sample comes from the top ten.

The source material was left ventricle heart tissue obtained at autopsy. Sample cell subset or site, as interpreted from the label and publication: cardiac tissue sample (left or right ventricle, interventricular septum, or pericardium). The source is a young man with fulminant myocarditis from multisystem inflammatory syndrome in adults (MIS-A) after COVID-19. This sequence uses TRBV28 and TRBJ1-2, with 10 bases aligning to TRBD1. The nucleotide sequence is TGTGCCAGCAGTGATCGGACAGGGGGAGGCTACACCTTC. It translates to CASSDRTGGGYTF.